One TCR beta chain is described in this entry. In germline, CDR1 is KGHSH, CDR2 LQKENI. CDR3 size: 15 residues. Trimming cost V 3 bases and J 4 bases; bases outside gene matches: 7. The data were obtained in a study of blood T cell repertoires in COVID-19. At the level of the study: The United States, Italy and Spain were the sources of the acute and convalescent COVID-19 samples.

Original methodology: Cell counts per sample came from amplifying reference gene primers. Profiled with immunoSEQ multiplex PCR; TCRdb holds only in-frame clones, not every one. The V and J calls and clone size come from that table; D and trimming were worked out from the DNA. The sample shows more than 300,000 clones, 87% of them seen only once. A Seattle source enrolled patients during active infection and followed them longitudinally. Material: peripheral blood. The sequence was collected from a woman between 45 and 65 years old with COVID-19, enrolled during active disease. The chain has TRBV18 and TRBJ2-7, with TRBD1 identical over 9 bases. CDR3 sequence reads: CASSPSRTGAYEQYF. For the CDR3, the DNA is TGTGCCAGCTCACCCTCTAGGACAGGGGCATACGAGCAGTACTTC.